This T cell receptor (beta chain) was documented in a study of T-cell memory formation after mild COVID-19. MiXCR, applied by TCRdb to the 5' RACE reads, yields one record per CDR3 protein. The sample lists around 220,000 distinct CDR3 sequences, roughly 15% seen once, with about 3.5% in the top ten. V lost 2 bases to trimming and J lost 4 bases; unmatched junction nucleotides: 11. The V gene's germline CDR1 is SGHDT and CDR2 YYEEEE. The CDR3 has 16 residues. Sequenced: PBMCs or a T cell subset sorted from them (not recorded which). This TCR was recovered from a man younger than 35 who had mild COVID-19 (a few samples of this study predate the infection). Cell type and time point are not known. The chain has TRBV5-6 and TRBJ2-7; 8 bases are shared with TRBD1. For the CDR3, the DNA is TGTGCCAGCAGCTTACCCGGATCAGGGGGCGGGTACGAGCAGTACTTC. Translated, it gives CASSLPGSGGGYEQYF.